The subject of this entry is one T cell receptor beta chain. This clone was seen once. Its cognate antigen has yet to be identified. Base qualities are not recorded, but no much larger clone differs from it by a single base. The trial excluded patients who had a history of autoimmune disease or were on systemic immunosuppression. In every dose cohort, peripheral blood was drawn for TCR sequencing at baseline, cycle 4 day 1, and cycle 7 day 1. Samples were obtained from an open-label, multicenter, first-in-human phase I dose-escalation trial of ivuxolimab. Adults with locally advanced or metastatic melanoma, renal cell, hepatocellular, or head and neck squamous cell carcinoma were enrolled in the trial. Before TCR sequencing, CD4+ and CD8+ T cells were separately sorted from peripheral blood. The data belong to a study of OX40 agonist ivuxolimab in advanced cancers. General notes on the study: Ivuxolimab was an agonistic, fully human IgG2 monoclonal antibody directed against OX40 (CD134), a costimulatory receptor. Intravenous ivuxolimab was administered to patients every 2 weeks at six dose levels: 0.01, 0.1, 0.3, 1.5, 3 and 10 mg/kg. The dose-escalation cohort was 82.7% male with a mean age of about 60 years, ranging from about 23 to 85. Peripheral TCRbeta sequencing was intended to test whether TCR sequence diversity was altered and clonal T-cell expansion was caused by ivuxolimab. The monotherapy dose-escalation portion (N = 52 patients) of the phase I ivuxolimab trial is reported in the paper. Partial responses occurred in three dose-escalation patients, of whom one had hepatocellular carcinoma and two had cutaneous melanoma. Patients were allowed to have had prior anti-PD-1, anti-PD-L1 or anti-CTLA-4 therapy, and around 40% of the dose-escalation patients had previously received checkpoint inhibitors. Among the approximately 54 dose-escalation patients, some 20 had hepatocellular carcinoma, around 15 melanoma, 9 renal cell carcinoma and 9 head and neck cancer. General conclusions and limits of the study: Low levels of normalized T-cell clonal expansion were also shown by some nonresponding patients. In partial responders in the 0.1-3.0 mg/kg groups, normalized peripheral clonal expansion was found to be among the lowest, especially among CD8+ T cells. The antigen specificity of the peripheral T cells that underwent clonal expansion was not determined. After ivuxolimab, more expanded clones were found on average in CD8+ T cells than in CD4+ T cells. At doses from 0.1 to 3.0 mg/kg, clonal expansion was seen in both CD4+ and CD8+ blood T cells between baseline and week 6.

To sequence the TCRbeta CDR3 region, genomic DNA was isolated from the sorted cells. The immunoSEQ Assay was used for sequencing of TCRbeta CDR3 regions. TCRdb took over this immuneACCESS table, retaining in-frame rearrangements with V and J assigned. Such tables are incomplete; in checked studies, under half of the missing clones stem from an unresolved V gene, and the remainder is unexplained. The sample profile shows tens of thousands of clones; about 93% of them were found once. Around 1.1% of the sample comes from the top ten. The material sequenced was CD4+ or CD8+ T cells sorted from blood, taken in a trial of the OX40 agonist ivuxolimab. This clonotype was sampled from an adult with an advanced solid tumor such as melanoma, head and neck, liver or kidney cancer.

In nucleotides, the sequence is TGTGCCAGCAGTTTGGGCGGGAGGAGGATGGGGGATACGCAGTATTTT. Translated, it gives CASSLGGRRMGDTQYF. Recombination joined TRBV28 with TRBJ2-3; 8 bases in the junction line up with TRBD2. V is trimmed back by 3 bases and J by 6 bases, and the junction contains 11 bases that no gene match accounts for. The germline V gene provides CDR1 MDHEN and CDR2 SYDVKM. Including the terminal cysteine and phenylalanine, the CDR3 comprises 16 residues. The retained sequence is limited to the CDR3, 48 bases, with the frame set at the first base.